The clone carrying this TCR beta chain was counted many times. As yet, its antigen is unknown. The V end was cut by 2 bases, the J end by 3 bases, with 13 bases between. Looked up from germline, CDR1 is MDHEN and CDR2 is SYDVKM. The CDR3 has 15 amino acids. Patients affected by ophthalmopathy presented a Clinical Activity Score of at least 3, a NOSPECS grade of at least 4, and disease duration below 3 months. Each diagnosis was grounded in clinical symptoms, serum thyroxine and TRAb, thyroid ultrasound, and orbital computed tomography. The PBMCs were taken from approximately 9.7 ml of fresh peripheral blood. The data derive from a study of T cells in Graves' hyperthyroidism and ophthalmopathy. General observations from the study: Blood also held most thyroid clonotypes expanded beyond 0.001.

TCR beta CDR3 region amplification was performed from RNA transcripts. The TCR CDR3 was amplified in a first-round RT-PCR using the HTBI primer set. TCRdb reprocessed the multiplex PCR reads with MiXCR, giving one entry per CDR3 protein. The data show approximately 610,000 distinct CDR3 sequences, with roughly 14% seen just once and around 4.5% held by the top ten. Sequencing input: blood. This sequence was found in a woman aged 40 to 50 with Graves' ophthalmopathy. The chain recombines TRBV28 with TRBJ1-1; the D gene is possibly TRBD1 (5 bases). DNA for the CDR3: TGTGCCAGCAGTTTAGGGGCGAGAGGGGACACTGAAGCTTTCTTT. Its translation: CASSLGARGDTEAFF. The whole variable domain, remainder taken from reference TRBV28 and TRBJ1-1, is DVKVTQSSRYLVKRTGEKVFLECVQDMDHENMFWYRQDPGLGLRLIYFSYDVKMKEKGDIPEGYSVSREKKERFSLILESASTNQTSMYLCASSLGARGDTEAFFGQGTRLTVV.